Sequencing of this T cell receptor (beta chain) was carried out in a study of T cell changes during pregnancy in multiple sclerosis. Using immunoSEQ multiplex PCR, the repertoire was profiled, and TCRdb retains in-frame clones only, with some absent. This sample has 19,000 or so clones, with around 90% found just once. This clone was seen once. The CDR3 length is 15 residues. Trimming cost V 4 bases and J 2 bases, with 12 bases left between them. The V gene's germline CDR1 is MNHNS and CDR2 SASEGT. The chain carries TRBV6-1 and TRBJ2-1; D possibly corresponds to TRBD2 (6 bases). The TCR sequence derives from a female donor in good health, enrolled as a control in a pregnancy study. The material sequenced was CD8+ T cells from peripheral blood mononuclear cells, taken after pregnancy. The CDR3 DNA reads as TGTGCCAGCAGTGCCGGTGGCGGGACCTACAATGAGCAGTTCTTC. It codes for CASSAGGGTYNEQFF.